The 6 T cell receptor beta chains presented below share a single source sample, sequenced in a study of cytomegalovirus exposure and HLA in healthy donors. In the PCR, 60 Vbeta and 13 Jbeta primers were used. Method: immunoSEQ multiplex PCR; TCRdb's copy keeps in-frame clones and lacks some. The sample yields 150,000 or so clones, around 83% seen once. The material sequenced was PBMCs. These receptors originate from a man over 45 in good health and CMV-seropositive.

The CDR3 bases are TGTGCCTGGACAGGGTACGCACCTCAAGAGACCCAGTACTTC. Protein sequence: CAWTGYAPQETQYF. This chain links TRBV30 with TRBJ2-5, with a tentative D call TRBD1 (5 bases). Trimming took off 4 bases at V and 2 bases at J, with 14 bases between the two ends. CDR1 and CDR2 (germline): GTSNPN, SVGIG (reference sequence). There are 14 residues in the CDR3.

In DNA form, the CDR3 reads TGTGCCAGTAGTATCGCAGGGCTATACAATGAGCAGTTCTTC. Translated, it gives CASSIAGLYNEQFF. The gene calls are TRBV19 and TRBJ2-1; D possibly corresponds to TRBD1 (5 bases). This CDR3 region has 14 residues. Per the germline V gene, CDR1 is LNHDA and CDR2 is SQIVND (reference sequence). V was trimmed by 3 bases and J by 4 bases, leaving 10 bases between them. Based on the CDR3 plus reference TRBV19 and TRBJ2-1, the full variable domain is DGGITQSPKYLFRKEGQNVTLSCEQNLNHDAMYWYRQDPGQGLRLIYYSQIVNDFQKGDIAEGYSVSREKKESFPLTVTSAQKNPTAFYLCASSIAGLYNEQFFGPGTRLTVL.

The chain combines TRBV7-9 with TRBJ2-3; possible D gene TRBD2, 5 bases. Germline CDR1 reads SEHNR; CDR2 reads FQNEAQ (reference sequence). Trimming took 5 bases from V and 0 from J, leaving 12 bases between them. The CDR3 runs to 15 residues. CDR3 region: CASSQLETSTDTQYF. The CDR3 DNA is TGTGCCAGCAGCCAACTAGAAACTAGCACAGATACGCAGTATTTT.

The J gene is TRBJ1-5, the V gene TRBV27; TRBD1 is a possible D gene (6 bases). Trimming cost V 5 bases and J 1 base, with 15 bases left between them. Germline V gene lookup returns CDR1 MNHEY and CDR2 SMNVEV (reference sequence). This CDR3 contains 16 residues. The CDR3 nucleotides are TGTGCCAGCAGTCAGGGGTCTCAGGGGAGCAATCAGCCCCAGCATTTT. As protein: CASSQGSQGSNQPQHF.

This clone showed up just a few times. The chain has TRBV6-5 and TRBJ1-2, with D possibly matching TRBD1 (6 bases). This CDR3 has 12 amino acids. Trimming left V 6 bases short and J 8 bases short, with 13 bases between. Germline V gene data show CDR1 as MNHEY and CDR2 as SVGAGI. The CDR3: CASSAPDRGYTF. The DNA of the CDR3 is TGTGCCAGCAGCGCCCCGGACAGAGGCTACACCTTC.

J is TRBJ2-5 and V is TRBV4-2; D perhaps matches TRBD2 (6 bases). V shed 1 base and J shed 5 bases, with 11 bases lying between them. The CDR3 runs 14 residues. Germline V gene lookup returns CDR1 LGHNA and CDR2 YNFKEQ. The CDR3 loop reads CASSQAGVVETQYF. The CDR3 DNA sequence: TGTGCCAGCAGCCAAGCGGGGGTGGTCGAGACCCAGTACTTC.